The 22 T cell receptor beta chains reported below all come from one sample, sequenced in a study of beta chain features in type 1 diabetes. What was sequenced were expressed TCRB transcripts, since all of the isolated RNA had been reverse transcribed. Clones were read by immunoSEQ multiplex PCR, and TCRdb kept only the in-frame ones, dropping some. Of hundreds of thousands of clones in the sample, approximately 15% were seen once. Sequencing used naive CD4+ T cells from blood. The receptor set was obtained from a man younger than 45 in good health.

The chain is built from TRBV10-3 and TRBJ2-7, with 9 bases identical to TRBD2. Germline CDR1 ENHRY, CDR2 SYGVKD. The V gene end was trimmed by 0 bases and the J gene end by 0 bases; junction bases not matched to a gene: 3. The CDR3 length is 16 residues. CDR3: CAISESSGRSSYEQYV. The CDR3 nucleotides read TGTGCCATCAGTGAGTCCAGCGGGAGGAGCTCCTACGAGCAGTACGTC.

The table lists this clone with a few counts. The chain employs TRBV18 and TRBJ2-7; 8 nucleotides match TRBD1. Germline lookup yields CDR1 KGHSH and CDR2 LQKENI. J gave up 6 bases and V 2 bases, and 3 bases lay outside the gene matches. This CDR3 is 13 amino acids long. The CDR3 coding sequence is TGTGCCAGCTCACCAATCGGACAGGGCGAGCAGTACTTC. Protein product: CASSPIGQGEQYF.

The sample holds a few counts of this clone. The chain recombines TRBV7-2 with TRBJ2-5; the match to TRBD2 covers 8 bases. The CDR3 contains 15 residues. Trimming removed 6 bases from V and 2 bases from J; junction bases left unmatched: 8. CDR1 SGHTA and CDR2 FQGNSA come from the germline V gene. CDR3 in amino acids: CASRRLARTQETQYF. For the CDR3, the DNA is TGTGCCAGCAGGAGACTAGCGAGGACTCAAGAGACCCAGTACTTC. The full variable domain, completed using reference TRBV7-2 and TRBJ2-5, is GAGVSQSPSNKVTEKGKDVELRCDPISGHTALYWYRQSLGQGLEFLIYFQGNSAPDKSGLPSDRFSAERTGGSVSTLTIQRTQQEDSAVYLCASRRLARTQETQYFGPGTRLLVL.

CDR3 coding DNA: TGTGCCAGCAGCTTTGGGGTGGAGCCAAGCACAGATACGCAGTATTTT. Residues: CASSFGVEPSTDTQYF. The chain carries TRBV11-2 and TRBJ2-3; D is uncertain. Germline lookup yields CDR1 SGHAT and CDR2 FQNNGV. This CDR3 contains 16 residues. Trimming took 3 bases from V and 0 from J, leaving 13 bases between them.

CDR3 in DNA: TGTGCCAGCAGCCAAAATCGGGGACAGGGCACGGTGGGCTACACCTTC. This gives the protein CASSQNRGQGTVGYTF. The chain combines TRBV16 with TRBJ1-2, with 9 bases matching TRBD1. The CDR3 is 16 amino acids. After removal of 2 bases from V and 8 bases from J, the junction contained 12 bases not matched to a gene. The germline V gene encodes CDR1 KGHSY and CDR2 FQNENV.

V gene TRBV4-3 combines with J gene TRBJ2-1, with 7 bases matching TRBD2. Germline loops: CDR1 LGHNA, CDR2 YSLEER. The CDR3 is made up of 16 amino acids. V gave up 0 bases and J gave up 4 bases; unmatched junction bases: 6. This CDR3 reads CASSQDERGGYNEQFF. The CDR3 bases are TGCGCCAGCAGCCAAGATGAGCGCGGGGGATACAATGAGCAGTTCTTC.

DNA for the CDR3: TGTGCCAGCAGCCGACTGGGGGCTCCCGGAGAGACCCAGTACTTC. Its translation is CASSRLGAPGETQYF. This sequence joins TRBV7-9 and TRBJ2-5, with D perhaps matching TRBD1 (6 bases). The length of the CDR3 is 15 residues. Between the trimmed V and J ends, which lost 5 bases and 4 bases, there was a span of 17 bases. Germline V gene data show CDR1 as SEHNR and CDR2 as FQNEAQ (reference sequence).

This clone occurred a few times. The CDR3 sequence is CSVTQGLGGYTF. DNA of the CDR3: TGCAGCGTGACACAGGGTTTGGGTGGCTACACCTTC. The chain employs TRBV29-1 and TRBJ1-2, with D perhaps TRBD1 (6 bases). This CDR3 comprises 12 residues. Per the germline V gene, CDR1 is SQVTM and CDR2 is ANQGSEA. V was clipped by 6 bases and J by 7 bases, with 15 bases between them.

This clone came up a few times. This sample also contains other DNA sequences that code for the same CDR3. The chain carries TRBV7-9 and TRBJ1-1, with a possible D match to TRBD1 (5 bases). CDR1 is SEHNR, CDR2 FQNEAQ, per germline (reference sequence). The CDR3 totals 13 residues. V was pared by 3 bases and J by 2 bases, with 7 bases between. The CDR3 reads CASSLTVNTEAFF. DNA for the CDR3: TGTGCCAGCAGCTTGACAGTAAACACTGAAGCTTTCTTT.

The table lists this clone with a few counts. The V gene is TRBV29-1, the J gene TRBJ1-3; D is undetermined. The CDR3 consists of 14 residues. Trimming took 4 bases from V and 1 from J, leaving 11 bases between them. Germline CDR1 and CDR2: SQVTM and ANQGSEA. The CDR3 region is CSVGTATSGNTIYF. The DNA for the CDR3 is TGCAGCGTTGGCACTGCCACTTCTGGAAACACCATATATTTT. Based on the CDR3 plus reference TRBV29-1 and TRBJ1-3, the full variable domain is SAVISQKPSRDICQRGTSLTIQCQVDSQVTMMFWYRQQPGQSLTLIATANQGSEATYESGFVIDKFPISRPNLTFSTLTVSNMSPEDSSIYLCSVGTATSGNTIYFGEGSWLTVV.

This rearrangement joins TRBV6-5 to TRBJ2-3; TRBD2 matches at 8 bases. Trimming took 6 bases from V and 5 from J; bases not matched to a gene: 4. The CDR3 covers 13 residues. The germline CDR1 and CDR2 sequences are MNHEY and SVGAGI. DNA of the CDR3: TGTGCCAGCAGCCGCCGGGAGGGAGATACGCAGTATTTT. The encoded protein is CASSRREGDTQYF.

J is TRBJ1-1 and V is TRBV6-5, with 9 bases matching TRBD1. Looked up from germline, CDR1 is MNHEY and CDR2 is SVGAGI. J was trimmed by 11 bases and V by 6 bases; bases with no gene match: 10. This CDR3 comprises 13 residues. The CDR3 here is CASRNRDRDGAFF. The CDR3 nucleotides are TGTGCCAGCAGGAACCGGGACAGGGACGGGGCTTTCTTT.

This clone turned up a few times. The chain employs TRBV30 and TRBJ1-3; D gene ambiguous. V dropped 2 bases and J dropped 5 bases, with 10 bases sitting between them. The germline V gene encodes CDR1 GTSNPN and CDR2 SVGIG (reference sequence). This CDR3 has 13 amino acids. The CDR3 sequence is CAWSWAARNTIYF. In DNA form, the CDR3 reads TGTGCCTGGAGTTGGGCAGCACGAAACACCATATATTTT.

A note on this clone: Other DNA sequences from this sample encode an identical CDR3 as well. J is TRBJ2-1 and V is TRBV7-3; possible D gene TRBD1, 5 bases. Germline CDR1 SGHTA, CDR2 FQGTGA. This CDR3 spans 14 amino acids. The V gene lost 2 bases and the J gene lost 1 base, with 6 bases spanning the gap. The CDR3 sequence: CASSLGASYNEQFF. The CDR3 DNA reads TGTGCCAGCAGCTTAGGGGCTTCCTACAATGAGCAGTTCTTC.

This clone was found a few times. This sequence joins TRBV9 and TRBJ2-2, with D unclear. V lost 0 bases and J lost 4, with 10 bases in between. The CDR3 spans 15 residues. CDR1 is SGDLS, CDR2 YYNGEE, per germline. The CDR3 reads CASSVGHVVTGELFF. The CDR3 DNA sequence: TGTGCCAGCAGCGTAGGACACGTAGTCACCGGGGAGCTGTTTTTT. Complete variable domain (other parts from reference TRBV9 and TRBJ2-2): DSGVTQTPKHLITATGQRVTLRCSPRSGDLSVYWYQQSLDQGLQFLIQYYNGEERAKGNILERFSAQQFPDLHSELNLSSLELGDSALYFCASSVGHVVTGELFFGEGSRLTVL.

This clone was seen a few times. The chain recombines TRBV5-1 with TRBJ2-1, with TRBD1 identical over 7 bases. Germline V gene lookup returns CDR1 SGHRS and CDR2 YFSETQ. CDR3 length: 13 amino acids. J gave up 6 bases and V 3 bases, and 3 bases lay outside the gene matches. The DNA of the CDR3 is TGCGCCAGCAGCTCCGGGACAGTCAATGAGCAGTTCTTC. It is translated as CASSSGTVNEQFF.

This clone has a handful of counts. V and J are TRBV14 and TRBJ2-5; D remains ambiguous. This CDR3 contains 12 residues. V gave up 4 bases and J gave up 10 bases, with 13 bases separating them. CDR1 is SGHDN and CDR2 is FVKESK in the germline V gene. CDR3 loop: CASSLNLGNQYF. CDR3 DNA: TGTGCCAGCAGCCTAAACCTAGGTAACCAGTACTTC.

Only a few counts were recorded for this clone. This sequence joins TRBV29-1 and TRBJ2-3; D gene uncertain. This CDR3 contains 8 residues. With 4 bases removed from V and 11 bases from J, the gap between germline ends came to 4 bases. CDR1 is SQVTM and CDR2 is ANQGSEA in the germline V gene. The CDR3 loop is CSVGEQYF. CDR3 nucleotides: TGCAGCGTTGGGGAGCAGTATTTT.

On this clone itself: Other DNA sequences of this sample code for an identical CDR3. The CDR3 DNA follows: TGTGCCAGCAGTCGGGGGGGGGAGCAGTTCTTC. This translates into CASSRGGEQFF. V is TRBV6-5 and J is TRBJ2-1, with 8 bases matching TRBD2. Unmatched junction bases numbered 1, after V lost 5 bases and J lost 10 bases. This CDR3 contains 11 residues. Per the germline V gene, CDR1 is MNHEY and CDR2 is SVGAGI.

The table lists this clone with a few counts. This chain links TRBV5-1 with TRBJ2-3; D is undetermined. From germline, CDR1 is SGHRS and CDR2 YFSETQ. Trimming took 4 bases from V and 0 from J, leaving 12 bases between them. The CDR3 consists of 15 residues. The CDR3 loop reads CASSPSTASTDTQYF. In nucleotides, the CDR3 is TGCGCCAGCAGCCCCAGTACAGCTAGCACAGATACGCAGTATTTT.

This rearrangement joins TRBV19 to TRBJ2-3; no clear D gene. Germline loops: CDR1 LNHDA, CDR2 SQIVND (reference sequence). Between the trimmed V and J ends, which lost 10 bases and 3 bases, there was a span of 11 bases. The CDR3 has 12 amino acids. The DNA of the CDR3 is TGTGCCACCTCGGACGCAACAGATACGCAGTATTTT. As protein: CATSDATDTQYF.

Comment on this clone: Other DNA sequences in this specimen translate into the identical CDR3. CDR3 sequence reads: CASSVRDRVGETQYF. Written as DNA, the CDR3 is TGTGCCAGCAGCGTCCGGGACAGGGTAGGCGAGACCCAGTACTTC. The chain couples TRBV9 to TRBJ2-5; 9 bases line up with TRBD1. This CDR3 has 15 residues. CDR1 is SGDLS and CDR2 is YYNGEE in the germline V gene. V gave up 2 bases and J gave up 5 bases; unmatched junction bases: 7.